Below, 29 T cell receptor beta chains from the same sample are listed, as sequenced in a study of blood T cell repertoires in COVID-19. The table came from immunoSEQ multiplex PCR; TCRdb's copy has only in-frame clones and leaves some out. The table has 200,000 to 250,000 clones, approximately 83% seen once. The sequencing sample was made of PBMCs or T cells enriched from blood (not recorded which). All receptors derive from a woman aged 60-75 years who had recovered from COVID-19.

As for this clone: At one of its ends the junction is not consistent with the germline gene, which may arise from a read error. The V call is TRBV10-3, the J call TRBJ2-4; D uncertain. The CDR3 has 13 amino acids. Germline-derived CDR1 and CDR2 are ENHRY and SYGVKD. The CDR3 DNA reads TGTGCCATCAGTGAAACAGCCCAAAACATTCAGTACTTC. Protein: CAISETAQNIQYF.

The CDR3 coding sequence is TGTGCCAGCAGCCAATTAAGCGGCAACGGTGCCATTCAGTACTTC. Protein product: CASSQLSGNGAIQYF. This rearrangement joins TRBV14 to TRBJ2-4; tentatively, D is TRBD2 (5 bases). The CDR3 length is 15 residues. Deletions cut 2 bases from V and 9 bases from J, with 17 bases between. Germline V gene sequence: CDR1 SGHDN, CDR2 FVKESK.

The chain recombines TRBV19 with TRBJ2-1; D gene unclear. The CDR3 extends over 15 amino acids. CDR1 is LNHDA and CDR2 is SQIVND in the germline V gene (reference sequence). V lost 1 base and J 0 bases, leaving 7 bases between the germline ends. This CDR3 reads CASSIGAYSYNEQFF. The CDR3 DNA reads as TGTGCCAGTAGTATAGGGGCCTACTCCTACAATGAGCAGTTCTTC.

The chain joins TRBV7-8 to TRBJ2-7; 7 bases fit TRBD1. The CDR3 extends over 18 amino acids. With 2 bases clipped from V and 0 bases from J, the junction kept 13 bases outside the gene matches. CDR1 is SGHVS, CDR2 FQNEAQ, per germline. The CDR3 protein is CASSLSQGGLPSSYEQYF. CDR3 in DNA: TGTGCCAGCAGCTTAAGCCAAGGGGGCCTACCTAGCTCCTACGAGCAGTACTTC.

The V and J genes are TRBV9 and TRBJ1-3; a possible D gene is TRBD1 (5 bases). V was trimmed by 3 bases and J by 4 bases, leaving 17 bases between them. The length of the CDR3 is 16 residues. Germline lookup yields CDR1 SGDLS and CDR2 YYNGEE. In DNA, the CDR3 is TGTGCCAGCAGCGAGATTGGACATTTTTCAGGAAACACCATATATTTT. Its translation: CASSEIGHFSGNTIYF.

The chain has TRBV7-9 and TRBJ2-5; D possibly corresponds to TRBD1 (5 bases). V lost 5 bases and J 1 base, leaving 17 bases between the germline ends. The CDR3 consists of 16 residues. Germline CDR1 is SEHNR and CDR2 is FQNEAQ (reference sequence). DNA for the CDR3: TGTGCCAGCAGCCCCCGACAGTTCGTTCCCCAAGAGACCCAGTACTTC. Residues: CASSPRQFVPQETQYF.

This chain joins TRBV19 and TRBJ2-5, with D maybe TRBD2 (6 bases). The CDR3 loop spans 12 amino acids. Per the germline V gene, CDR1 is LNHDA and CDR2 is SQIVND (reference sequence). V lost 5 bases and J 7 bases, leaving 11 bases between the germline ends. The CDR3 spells CASSAVSGTQYF. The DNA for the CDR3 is TGTGCCAGTAGTGCGGTTAGCGGGACCCAGTACTTC.

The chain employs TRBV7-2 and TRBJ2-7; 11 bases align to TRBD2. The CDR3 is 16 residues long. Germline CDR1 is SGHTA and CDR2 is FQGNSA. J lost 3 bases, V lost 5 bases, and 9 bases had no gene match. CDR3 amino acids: CASSLTPLAGGYEQYF. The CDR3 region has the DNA TGTGCCAGCAGCCTGACCCCCCTAGCGGGAGGCTACGAGCAGTACTTC. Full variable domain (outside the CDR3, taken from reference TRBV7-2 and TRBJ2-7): GAGVSQSPSNKVTEKGKDVELRCDPISGHTALYWYRQSLGQGLEFLIYFQGNSAPDKSGLPSDRFSAERTGGSVSTLTIQRTQQEDSAVYLCASSLTPLAGGYEQYFGPGTRLTVT.

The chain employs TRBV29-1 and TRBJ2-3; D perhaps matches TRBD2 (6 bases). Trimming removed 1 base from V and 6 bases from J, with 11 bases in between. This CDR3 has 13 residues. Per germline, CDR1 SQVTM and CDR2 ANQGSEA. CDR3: CSVEAGALDTQYF. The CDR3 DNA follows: TGCAGCGTTGAAGCGGGAGCTTTGGATACGCAGTATTTT.

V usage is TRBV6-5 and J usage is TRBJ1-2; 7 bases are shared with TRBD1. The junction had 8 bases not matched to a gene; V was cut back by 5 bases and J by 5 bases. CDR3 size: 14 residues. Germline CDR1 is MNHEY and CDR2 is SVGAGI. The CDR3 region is CASSPRDSLYGYTF. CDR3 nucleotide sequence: TGTGCCAGCAGTCCCCGGGACAGCCTTTATGGCTACACCTTC.

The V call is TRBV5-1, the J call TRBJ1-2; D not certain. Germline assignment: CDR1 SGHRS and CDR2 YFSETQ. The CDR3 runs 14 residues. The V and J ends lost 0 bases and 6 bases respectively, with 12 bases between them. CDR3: CASSLGQVKDGYTF. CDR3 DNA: TGCGCCAGCAGCTTGGGTCAGGTCAAGGATGGCTACACCTTC. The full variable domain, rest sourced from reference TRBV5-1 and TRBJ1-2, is KAGVTQTPRYLIKTRGQQVTLSCSPISGHRSVSWYQQTPGQGLQFLFEYFSETQRNKGNFPGRFSGRQFSNSRSEMNVSTLELGDSALYLCASSLGQVKDGYTFGSGTRLTVV.

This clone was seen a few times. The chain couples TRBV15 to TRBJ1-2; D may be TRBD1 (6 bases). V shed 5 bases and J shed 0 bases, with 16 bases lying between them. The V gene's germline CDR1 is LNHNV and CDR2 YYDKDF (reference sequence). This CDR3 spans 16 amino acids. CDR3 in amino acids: CATSVTGATANYGYTF. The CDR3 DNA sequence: TGTGCCACCAGCGTGACAGGTGCTACAGCTAACTATGGCTACACCTTC.

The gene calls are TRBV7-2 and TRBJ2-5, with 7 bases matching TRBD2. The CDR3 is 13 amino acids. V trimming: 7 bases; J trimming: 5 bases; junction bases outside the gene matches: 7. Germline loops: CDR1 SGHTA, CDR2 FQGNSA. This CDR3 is CASTPGGRETQYF. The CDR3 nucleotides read TGTGCCAGCACCCCGGGAGGTCGGGAGACCCAGTACTTC.

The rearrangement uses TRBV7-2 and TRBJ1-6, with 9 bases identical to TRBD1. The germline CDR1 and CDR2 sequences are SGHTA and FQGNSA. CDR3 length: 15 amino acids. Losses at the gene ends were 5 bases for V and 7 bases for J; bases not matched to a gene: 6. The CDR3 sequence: CASSGTGTGNSPLHF. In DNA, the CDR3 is TGTGCCAGCAGCGGAACCGGGACAGGGAATTCACCCCTCCACTTT. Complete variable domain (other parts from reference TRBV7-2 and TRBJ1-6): GAGVSQSPSNKVTEKGKDVELRCDPISGHTALYWYRQSLGQGLEFLIYFQGNSAPDKSGLPSDRFSAERTGGSVSTLTIQRTQQEDSAVYLCASSGTGTGNSPLHFGNGTRLTVT.

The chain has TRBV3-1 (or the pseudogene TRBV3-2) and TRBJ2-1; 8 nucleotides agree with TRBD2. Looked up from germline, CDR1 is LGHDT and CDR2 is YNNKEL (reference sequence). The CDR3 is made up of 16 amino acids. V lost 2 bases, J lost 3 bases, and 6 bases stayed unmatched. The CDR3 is CASSQRRAGGYNEQFF. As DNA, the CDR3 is TGTGCCAGCAGCCAAAGGCGGGCGGGAGGCTACAATGAGCAGTTCTTC.

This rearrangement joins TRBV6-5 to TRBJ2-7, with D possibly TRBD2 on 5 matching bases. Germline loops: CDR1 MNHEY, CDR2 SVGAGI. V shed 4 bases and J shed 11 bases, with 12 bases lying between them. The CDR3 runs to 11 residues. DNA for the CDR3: TGTGCCAGCAGTTCCTATGGAGGAGAGTACTTC. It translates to CASSSYGGEYF.

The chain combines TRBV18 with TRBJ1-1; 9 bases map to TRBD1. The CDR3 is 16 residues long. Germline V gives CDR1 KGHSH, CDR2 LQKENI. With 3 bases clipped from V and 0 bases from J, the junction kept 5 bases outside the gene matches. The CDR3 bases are TGTGCCAGCTCACCCCGACAGGGGGATCTGAACACTGAAGCTTTCTTT. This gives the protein CASSPRQGDLNTEAFF.

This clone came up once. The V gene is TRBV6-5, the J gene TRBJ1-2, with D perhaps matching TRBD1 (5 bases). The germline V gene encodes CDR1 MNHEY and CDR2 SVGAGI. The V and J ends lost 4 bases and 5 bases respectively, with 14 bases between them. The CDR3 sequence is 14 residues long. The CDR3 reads CASSSPETAYGYTF. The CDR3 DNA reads TGTGCCAGCAGTTCCCCCGAGACAGCTTATGGCTACACCTTC.

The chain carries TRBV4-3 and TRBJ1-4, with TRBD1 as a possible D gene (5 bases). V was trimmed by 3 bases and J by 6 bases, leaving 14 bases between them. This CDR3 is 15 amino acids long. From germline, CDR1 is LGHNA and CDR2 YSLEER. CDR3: CASSQGVGGDEKLFF. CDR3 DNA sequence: TGCGCCAGCAGCCAGGGGGTTGGCGGGGATGAAAAACTGTTTTTT.

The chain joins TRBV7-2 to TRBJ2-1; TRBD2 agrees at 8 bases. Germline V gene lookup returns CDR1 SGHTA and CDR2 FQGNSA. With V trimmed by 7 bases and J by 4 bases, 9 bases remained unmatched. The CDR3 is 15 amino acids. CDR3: CASMPSGQSYNEQFF. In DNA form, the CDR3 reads TGTGCCAGCATGCCTAGCGGGCAATCTTACAATGAGCAGTTCTTC. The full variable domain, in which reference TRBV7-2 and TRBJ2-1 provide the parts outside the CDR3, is GAGVSQSPSNKVTEKGKDVELRCDPISGHTALYWYRQSLGQGLEFLIYFQGNSAPDKSGLPSDRFSAERTGGSVSTLTIQRTQQEDSAVYLCASMPSGQSYNEQFFGPGTRLTVL.

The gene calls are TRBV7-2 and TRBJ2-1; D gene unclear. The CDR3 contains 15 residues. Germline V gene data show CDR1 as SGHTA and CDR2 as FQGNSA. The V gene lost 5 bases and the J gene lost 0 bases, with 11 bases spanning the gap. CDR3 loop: CASSPAGGSYNEQFF. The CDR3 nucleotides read TGTGCCAGCAGCCCGGCCGGCGGCTCCTACAATGAGCAGTTCTTC.

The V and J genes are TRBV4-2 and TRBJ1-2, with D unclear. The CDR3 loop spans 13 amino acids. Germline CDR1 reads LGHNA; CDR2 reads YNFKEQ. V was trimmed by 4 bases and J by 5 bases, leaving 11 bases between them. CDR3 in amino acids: CASSPGFYYGYTF. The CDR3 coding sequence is TGTGCCAGCAGCCCGGGATTTTATTATGGCTACACCTTC.

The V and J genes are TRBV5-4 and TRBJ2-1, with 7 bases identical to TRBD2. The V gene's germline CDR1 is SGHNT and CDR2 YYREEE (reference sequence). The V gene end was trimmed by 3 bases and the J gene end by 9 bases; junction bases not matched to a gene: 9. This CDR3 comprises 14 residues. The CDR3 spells CASSSKTSRGEQFF. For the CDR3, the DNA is TGTGCCAGCAGCTCCAAGACTAGCCGGGGTGAGCAGTTCTTC.

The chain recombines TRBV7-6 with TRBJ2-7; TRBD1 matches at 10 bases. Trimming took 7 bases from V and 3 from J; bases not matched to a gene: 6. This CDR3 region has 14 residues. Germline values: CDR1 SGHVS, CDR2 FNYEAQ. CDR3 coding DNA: TGTGCCAGCACTCTGGGACAGGGGTTCTACGAGCAGTACTTC. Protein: CASTLGQGFYEQYF.

The CDR3 nucleotides are TGTGCCAGCAGCCCGCGACTAGCGGGGCCAACAGATACGCAGTATTTT. Its translation: CASSPRLAGPTDTQYF. The chain employs TRBV7-2 and TRBJ2-3; 11 bases match TRBD2. Germline V lookup: CDR1 SGHTA, CDR2 FQGNSA. V lost 5 bases and J lost 3; bases outside the gene matches: 7. The CDR3 is 16 residues long.

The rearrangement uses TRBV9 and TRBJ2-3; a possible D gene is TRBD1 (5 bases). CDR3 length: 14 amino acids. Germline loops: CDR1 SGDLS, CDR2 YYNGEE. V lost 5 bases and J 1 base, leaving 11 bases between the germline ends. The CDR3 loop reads CASSVMTGTDTQYF. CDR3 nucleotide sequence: TGTGCCAGCAGTGTGATGACAGGCACAGATACGCAGTATTTT.

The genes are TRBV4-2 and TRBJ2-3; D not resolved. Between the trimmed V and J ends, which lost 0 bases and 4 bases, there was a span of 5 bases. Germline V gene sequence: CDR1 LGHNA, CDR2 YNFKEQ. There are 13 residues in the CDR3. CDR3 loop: CASSQDLADTQYF. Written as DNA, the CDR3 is TGTGCCAGCAGCCAAGATCTAGCAGATACGCAGTATTTT.

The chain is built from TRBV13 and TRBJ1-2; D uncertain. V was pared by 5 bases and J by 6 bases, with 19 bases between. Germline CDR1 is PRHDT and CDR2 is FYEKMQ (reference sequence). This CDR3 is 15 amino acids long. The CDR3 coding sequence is TGTGCCAGCAGCCCCGAAAGGCCGGAGGCAGATGGCTACACCTTC. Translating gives CASSPERPEADGYTF. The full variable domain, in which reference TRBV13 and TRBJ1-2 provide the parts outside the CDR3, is AAGVIQSPRHLIKEKRETATLKCYPIPRHDTVYWYQQGPGQDPQFLISFYEKMQSDKGSIPDRFSAQQFSDYHSELNMSSLELGDSALYFCASSPERPEADGYTFGSGTRLTVV.

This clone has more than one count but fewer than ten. The CDR3 sequence is CASRNRGLGAANEKLFF. CDR3 coding DNA: TGTGCCAGTCGTAACAGGGGACTGGGCGCCGCCAATGAAAAACTGTTTTTT. J is TRBJ1-4 and V is TRBV19, with 7 bases matching TRBD1. Germline assignment: CDR1 LNHDA and CDR2 SQIVND (reference sequence). V was pared by 8 bases and J by 5 bases, with 17 bases of the junction left unmatched. This CDR3 is built from 17 residues.